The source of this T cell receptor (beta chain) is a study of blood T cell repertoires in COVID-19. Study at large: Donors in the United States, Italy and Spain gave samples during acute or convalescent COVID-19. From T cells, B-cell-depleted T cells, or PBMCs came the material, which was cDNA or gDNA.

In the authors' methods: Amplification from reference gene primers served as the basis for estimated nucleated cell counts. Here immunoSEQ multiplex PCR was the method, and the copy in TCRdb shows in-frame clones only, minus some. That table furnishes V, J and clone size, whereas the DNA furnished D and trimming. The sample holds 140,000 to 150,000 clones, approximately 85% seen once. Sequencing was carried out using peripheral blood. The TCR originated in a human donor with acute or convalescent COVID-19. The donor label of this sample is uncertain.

As DNA, the CDR3 is TGTGCCAGCAGAAGGACAGGGGGCTACGAGCAGTACTTC. Translated: CASRRTGGYEQYF. The V and J genes are TRBV28 and TRBJ2-7, with TRBD1 identical over 10 bases. The V gene's germline CDR1 is MDHEN and CDR2 SYDVKM. This CDR3 spans 13 amino acids. V dropped 6 bases and J dropped 3; count of bases not matched to a gene: 2.